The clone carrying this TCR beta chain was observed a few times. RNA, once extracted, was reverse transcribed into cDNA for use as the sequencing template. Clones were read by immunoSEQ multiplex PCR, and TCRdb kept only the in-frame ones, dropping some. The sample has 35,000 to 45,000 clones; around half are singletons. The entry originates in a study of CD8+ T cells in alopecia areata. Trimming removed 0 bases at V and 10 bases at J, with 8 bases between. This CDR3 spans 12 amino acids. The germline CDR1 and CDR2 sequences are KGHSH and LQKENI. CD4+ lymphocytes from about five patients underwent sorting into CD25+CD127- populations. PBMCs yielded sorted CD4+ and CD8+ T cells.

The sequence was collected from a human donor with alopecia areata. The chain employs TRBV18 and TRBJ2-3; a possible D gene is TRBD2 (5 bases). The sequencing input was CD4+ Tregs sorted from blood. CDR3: CASSPPLAAQYF. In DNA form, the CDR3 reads TGTGCCAGCTCACCACCTCTAGCCGCGCAGTATTTT.